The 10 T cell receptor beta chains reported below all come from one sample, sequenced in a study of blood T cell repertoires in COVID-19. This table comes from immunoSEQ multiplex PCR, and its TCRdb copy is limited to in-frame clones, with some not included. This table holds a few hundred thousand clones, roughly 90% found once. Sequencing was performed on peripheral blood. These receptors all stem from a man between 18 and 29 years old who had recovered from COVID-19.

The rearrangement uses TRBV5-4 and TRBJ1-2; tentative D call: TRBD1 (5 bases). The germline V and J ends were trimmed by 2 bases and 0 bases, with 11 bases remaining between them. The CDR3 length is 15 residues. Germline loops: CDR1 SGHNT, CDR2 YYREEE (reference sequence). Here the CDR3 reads CASSFGGGSNYGYTF. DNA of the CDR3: TGTGCCAGCAGCTTTGGGGGAGGGTCTAACTATGGCTACACCTTC.

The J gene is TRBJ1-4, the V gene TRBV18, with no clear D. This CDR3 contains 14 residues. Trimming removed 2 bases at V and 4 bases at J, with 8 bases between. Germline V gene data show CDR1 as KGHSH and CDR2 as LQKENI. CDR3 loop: CASSPITDNEKLFF. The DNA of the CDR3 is TGTGCCAGCTCACCAATCACAGATAATGAAAAACTGTTTTTT. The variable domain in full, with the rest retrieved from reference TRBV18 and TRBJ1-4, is NAGVMQNPRHLVRRRGQEARLRCSPMKGHSHVYWYRQLPEEGLKFMVYLQKENIIDESGMPKERFSAEFPKEGPSILRIQQVVRGDSAAYFCASSPITDNEKLFFGSGTQLSVL.

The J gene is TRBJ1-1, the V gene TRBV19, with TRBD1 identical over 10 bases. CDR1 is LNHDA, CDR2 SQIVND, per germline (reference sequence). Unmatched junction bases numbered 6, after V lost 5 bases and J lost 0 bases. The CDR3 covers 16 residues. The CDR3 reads CASSRRQGAVNTEAFF. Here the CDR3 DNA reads TGTGCCAGTAGTCGACGACAGGGGGCAGTGAACACTGAAGCTTTCTTT.

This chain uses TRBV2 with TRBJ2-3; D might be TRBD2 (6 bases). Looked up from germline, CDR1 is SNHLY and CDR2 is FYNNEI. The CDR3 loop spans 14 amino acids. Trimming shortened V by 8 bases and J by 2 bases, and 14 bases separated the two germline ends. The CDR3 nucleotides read TGTGCCAGCGGAGGGGCGCTTTTCACAGATACGCAGTATTTT. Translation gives CASGGALFTDTQYF.

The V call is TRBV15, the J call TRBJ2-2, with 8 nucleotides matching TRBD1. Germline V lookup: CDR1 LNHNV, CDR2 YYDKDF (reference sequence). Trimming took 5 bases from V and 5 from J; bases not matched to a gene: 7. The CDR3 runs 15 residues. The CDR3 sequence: CATSLDRGGTGELFF. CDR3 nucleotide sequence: TGTGCCACCAGCCTCGACAGGGGTGGAACCGGGGAGCTGTTTTTT.

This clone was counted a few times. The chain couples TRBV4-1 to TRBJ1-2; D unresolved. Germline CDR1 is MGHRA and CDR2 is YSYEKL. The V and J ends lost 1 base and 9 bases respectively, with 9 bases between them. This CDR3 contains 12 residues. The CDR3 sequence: CASSQGAGSYTF. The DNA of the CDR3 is TGCGCCAGCAGCCAAGGGGCGGGAAGCTACACCTTC.

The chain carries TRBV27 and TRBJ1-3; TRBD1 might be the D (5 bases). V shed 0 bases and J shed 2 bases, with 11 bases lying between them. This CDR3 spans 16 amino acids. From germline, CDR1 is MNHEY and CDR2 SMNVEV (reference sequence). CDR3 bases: TGTGCCAGCAGTTTATCATCAGGGATTCCTGGAAACACCATATATTTT. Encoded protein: CASSLSSGIPGNTIYF.

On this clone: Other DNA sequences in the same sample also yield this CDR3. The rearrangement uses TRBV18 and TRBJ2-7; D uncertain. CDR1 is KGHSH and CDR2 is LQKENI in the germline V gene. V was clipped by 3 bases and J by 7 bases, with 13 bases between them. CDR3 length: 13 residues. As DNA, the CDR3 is TGTGCCAGCTCACCCTCCGTAGTGTATGAGCAGTACTTC. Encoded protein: CASSPSVVYEQYF.

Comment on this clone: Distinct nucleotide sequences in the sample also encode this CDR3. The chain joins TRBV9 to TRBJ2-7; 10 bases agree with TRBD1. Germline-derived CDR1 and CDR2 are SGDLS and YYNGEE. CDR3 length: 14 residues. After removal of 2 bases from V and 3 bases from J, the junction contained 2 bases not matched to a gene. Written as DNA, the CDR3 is TGTGCCAGCAGCGTCGGACAGGGGGGCTACGAGCAGTACTTC. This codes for CASSVGQGGYEQYF.

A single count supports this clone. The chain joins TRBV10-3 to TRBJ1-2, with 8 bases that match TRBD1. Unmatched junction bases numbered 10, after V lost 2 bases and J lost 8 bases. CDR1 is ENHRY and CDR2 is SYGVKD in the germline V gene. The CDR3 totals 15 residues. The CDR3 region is CAISETGTGIGGYTF. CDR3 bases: TGTGCCATCAGTGAGACCGGGACAGGCATAGGGGGCTACACCTTC.